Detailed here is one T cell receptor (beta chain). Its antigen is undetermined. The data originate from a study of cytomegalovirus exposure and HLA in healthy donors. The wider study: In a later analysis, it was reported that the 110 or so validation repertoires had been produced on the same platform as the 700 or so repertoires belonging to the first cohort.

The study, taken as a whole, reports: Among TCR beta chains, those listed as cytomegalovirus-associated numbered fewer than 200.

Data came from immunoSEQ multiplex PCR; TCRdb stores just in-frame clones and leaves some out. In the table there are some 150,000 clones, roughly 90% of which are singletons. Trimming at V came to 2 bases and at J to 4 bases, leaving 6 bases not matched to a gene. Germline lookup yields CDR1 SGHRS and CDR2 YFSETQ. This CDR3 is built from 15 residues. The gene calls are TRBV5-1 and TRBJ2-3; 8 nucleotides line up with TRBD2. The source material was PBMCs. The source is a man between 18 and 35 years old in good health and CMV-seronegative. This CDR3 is CASSFMTSVSDTQYF. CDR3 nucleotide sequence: TGCGCCAGCAGCTTTATGACTAGCGTCTCAGATACGCAGTATTTT.